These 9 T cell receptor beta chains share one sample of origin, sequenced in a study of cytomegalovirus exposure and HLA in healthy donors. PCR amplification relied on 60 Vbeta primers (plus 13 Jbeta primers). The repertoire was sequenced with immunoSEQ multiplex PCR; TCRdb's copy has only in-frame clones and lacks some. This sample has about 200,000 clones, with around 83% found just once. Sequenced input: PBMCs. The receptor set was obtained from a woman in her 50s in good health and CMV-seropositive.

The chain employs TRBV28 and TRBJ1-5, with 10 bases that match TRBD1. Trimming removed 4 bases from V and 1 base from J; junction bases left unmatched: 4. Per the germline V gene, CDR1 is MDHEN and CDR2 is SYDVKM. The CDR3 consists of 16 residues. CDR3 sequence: CASSYGQGVSNQPQHF. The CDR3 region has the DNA TGTGCCAGCAGTTATGGACAGGGGGTGAGCAATCAGCCCCAGCATTTT.

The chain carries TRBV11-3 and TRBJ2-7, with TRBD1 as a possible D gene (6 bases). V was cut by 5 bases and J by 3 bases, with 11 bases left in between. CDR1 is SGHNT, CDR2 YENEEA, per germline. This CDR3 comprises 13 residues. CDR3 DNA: TGTGCCAGCAGCGGGGACACCTTCTACGAGCAGTACTTC. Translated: CASSGDTFYEQYF. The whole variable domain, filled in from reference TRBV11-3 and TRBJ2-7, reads EAGVVQSPRYKIIEKKQPVAFWCNPISGHNTLYWYLQNLGQGPELLIRYENEEAVDDSQLPKDRFSAERLKGVDSTLKIQPAELGDSAVYLCASSGDTFYEQYFGPGTRLTVT.

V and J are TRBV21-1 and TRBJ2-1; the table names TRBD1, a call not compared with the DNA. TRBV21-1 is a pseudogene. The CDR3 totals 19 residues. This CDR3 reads CASSPRDRLCSFSYNEQFF. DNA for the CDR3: TGTGCCAGCAGCCCGCGGGACAGACTTTGCTCTTTCTCCTACAATGAGCAGTTCTTC.

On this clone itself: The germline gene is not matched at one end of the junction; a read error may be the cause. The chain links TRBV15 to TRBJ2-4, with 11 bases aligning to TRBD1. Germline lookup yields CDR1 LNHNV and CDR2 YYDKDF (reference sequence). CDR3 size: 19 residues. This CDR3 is CATSRVRLPGGQGVNSQYF. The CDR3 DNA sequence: TGTGCCACCAGCAGAGTCAGACTACCTGGGGGACAGGGGGTAAACAGTCAGTACTTC.

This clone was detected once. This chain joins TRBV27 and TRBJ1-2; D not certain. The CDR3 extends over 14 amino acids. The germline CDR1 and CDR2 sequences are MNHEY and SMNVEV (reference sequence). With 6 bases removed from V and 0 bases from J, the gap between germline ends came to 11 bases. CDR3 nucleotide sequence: TGTGCCAGCAGGACGGAGGGCTCTAACTATGGCTACACCTTC. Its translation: CASRTEGSNYGYTF.

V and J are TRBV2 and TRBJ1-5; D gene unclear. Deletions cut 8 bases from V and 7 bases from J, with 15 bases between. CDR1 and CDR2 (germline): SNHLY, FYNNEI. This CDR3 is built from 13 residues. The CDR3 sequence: CASVESRGQPQHF. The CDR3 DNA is TGTGCCAGCGTCGAATCCCGCGGGCAGCCCCAGCATTTT.

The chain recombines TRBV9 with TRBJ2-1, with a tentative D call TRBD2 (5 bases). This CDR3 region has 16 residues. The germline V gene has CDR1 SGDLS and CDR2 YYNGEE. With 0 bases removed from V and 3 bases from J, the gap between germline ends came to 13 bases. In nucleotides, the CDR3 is TGTGCCAGCAGCGTAGAGGGAGTTGGAGTCTACAATGAGCAGTTCTTC. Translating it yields CASSVEGVGVYNEQFF.

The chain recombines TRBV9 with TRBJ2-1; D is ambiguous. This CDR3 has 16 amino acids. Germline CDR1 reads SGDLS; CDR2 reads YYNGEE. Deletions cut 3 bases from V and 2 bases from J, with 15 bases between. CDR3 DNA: TGTGCCAGCAGCGGGGCCGAGTCTTCGGCCTACAATGAGCAGTTCTTC. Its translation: CASSGAESSAYNEQFF.

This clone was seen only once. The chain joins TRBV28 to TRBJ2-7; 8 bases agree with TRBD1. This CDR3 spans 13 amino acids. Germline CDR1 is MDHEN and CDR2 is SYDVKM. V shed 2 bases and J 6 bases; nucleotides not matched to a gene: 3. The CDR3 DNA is TGTGCCAGCAGTTTAGACAGGGGCTTCGAGCAGTACTTC. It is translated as CASSLDRGFEQYF.